This TCR beta chain appears in the sequencing data of a study of T cell responses to AZD1222 COVID-19 vaccine (dated by TCRdb to the early 2020s). For the wider study: A total of 233 trial participants underwent TCR sequencing, of whom 200 to 220 had received two doses of AZD1222 and 26 had received two doses of the MenACWY control vaccine. Enrollment into the trials was organized by age into subgroups of 18-55, 56-69 and 70-plus years, and those subgroups contained around 150, 28 and 57 TCR-sequenced participants, respectively.

The time point label, as the study defines it: about 28 days (+/-7) after the second vaccine dose. AZD1222 recipients whose second dose came at about 4 weeks and those whose second dose came at about 12 weeks were combined into one group, since spike-specific TCR depth and breadth did not differ between the two schedules. Vaccinee samples were obtained from the UK trials COV001 and COV002, which included a single-blind randomized controlled phase 2/3 trial of AZD1222 (ChAdOx1 nCoV-19) in healthy adults. For TCRbeta chain sequencing, PBMC samples were collected from trial participants at day 0 and at day 28 after the second dose. The full study reports these points: In the small 56-69-year group, the increase in depth fell short of significance, most likely because of low power. Because no samples from the day 14 peak response were available, repertoires could be characterized only after the peak T cell response. The whole spike protein was spanned by vaccine-associated CD4 TCRs, and dominant responses were seen in regions 160-218 and 743-854. Reportedly, close to half of the unique spike-specific TCRs recognized epitopes lying outside the regions that are mutated in the B.1.351 and B.1.1.7 variants. Conclusions about previously exposed vaccinees are limited because only six or seven AZD1222 recipients were SARS-CoV-2 seropositive at baseline. After two AZD1222 doses, both the breadth and the depth of spike-specific TCRs were significantly higher than at day 0 and than in MenACWY recipients. Participants were mostly white British, with more females than males. The authors suggested clonal diversity may have been underestimated.

CDR1 and CDR2 are drawn from the germline V gene (reference sequence): GTSNPN, SVGIG. The CDR3 runs 17 amino acids, cysteine and phenylalanine included. The only DNA kept is the CDR3, 51 bases in frame from the first base. Between the V and J ends, shortened by 0 bases and 7 bases respectively, the junction contains 24 bases. The CDR3 regions of human TCRbeta chains were analyzed by immunosequencing. Per the original workflow: TCRs in the repertoires were compared against a reference library of SARS-CoV-2-specific TCRs that had been generated with the MIRA antigen-specificity platform. Breadth was defined as the fraction of unique TCRs that were SARS-CoV-2-associated. Depth was defined as the fraction of total T cells that were SARS-CoV-2-associated. Using the MIRA data, each spike-specific TCR was mapped to the spike region that the TCR reacts to and placed in a CD4 or CD8 class. Log10-transformed breadth and depth values were compared by one-way ANOVA with Sidak's multiple comparisons tests. The clones in this table, taken by TCRdb from immuneACCESS, are in-frame only. Not every clone is retained; where verified, under half of the shortfall comes from an unresolved V gene, and the cause of the rest is unknown. From that table come the V and J calls and clone size; the DNA was used to work out D and trimming. Within this sample are about 150,000 clones, with 91% of them counted one time only. The top ten clones comprise 3.8% of the sample.

In the case of this clone: Its antigen has not been determined. Base qualities are missing; no much larger clone stands one base away.

This clonotype originated in an adult who received the AZD1222 COVID-19 vaccine. Recombination connected TRBV30 to TRBJ1-2; the D gene is unclear. The material sequenced was peripheral blood, taken 28 days after the second AZD1222 dose. CDR3 sequence: CAWSVGSRTSATVGYTF. The nucleotide sequence is TGTGCCTGGAGTGTAGGGTCCCGGACGTCGGCGACTGTTGGCTACACCTTC.